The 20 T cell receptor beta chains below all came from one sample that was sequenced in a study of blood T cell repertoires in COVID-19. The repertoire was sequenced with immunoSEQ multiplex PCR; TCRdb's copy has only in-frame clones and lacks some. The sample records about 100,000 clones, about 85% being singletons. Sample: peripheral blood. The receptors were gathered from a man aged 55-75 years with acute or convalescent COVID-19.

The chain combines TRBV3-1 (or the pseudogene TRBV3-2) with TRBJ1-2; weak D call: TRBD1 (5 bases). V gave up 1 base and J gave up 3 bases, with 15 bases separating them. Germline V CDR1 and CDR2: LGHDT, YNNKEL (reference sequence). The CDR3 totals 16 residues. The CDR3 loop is CASSQVRRVGDYGYTF. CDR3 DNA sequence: TGTGCCAGCAGCCAAGTACGCAGGGTTGGTGACTATGGCTACACCTTC.

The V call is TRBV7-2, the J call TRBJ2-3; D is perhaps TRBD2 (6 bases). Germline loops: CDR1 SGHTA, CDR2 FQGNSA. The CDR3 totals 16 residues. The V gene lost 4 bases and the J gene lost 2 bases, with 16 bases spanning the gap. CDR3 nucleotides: TGTGCCAGCAGCTCCGGGACGGGAGTCACCACAGATACGCAGTATTTT. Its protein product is CASSSGTGVTTDTQYF. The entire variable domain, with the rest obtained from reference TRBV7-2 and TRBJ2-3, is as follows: GAGVSQSPSNKVTEKGKDVELRCDPISGHTALYWYRQSLGQGLEFLIYFQGNSAPDKSGLPSDRFSAERTGGSVSTLTIQRTQQEDSAVYLCASSSGTGVTTDTQYFGPGTRLTVL.

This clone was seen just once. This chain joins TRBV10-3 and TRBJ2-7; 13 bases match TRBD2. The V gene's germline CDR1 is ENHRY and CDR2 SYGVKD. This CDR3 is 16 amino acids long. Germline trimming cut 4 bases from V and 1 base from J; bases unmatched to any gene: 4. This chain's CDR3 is CAISGLAGGISYEQYF. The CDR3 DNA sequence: TGTGCCATCAGTGGACTAGCGGGAGGCATATCCTACGAGCAGTACTTC.

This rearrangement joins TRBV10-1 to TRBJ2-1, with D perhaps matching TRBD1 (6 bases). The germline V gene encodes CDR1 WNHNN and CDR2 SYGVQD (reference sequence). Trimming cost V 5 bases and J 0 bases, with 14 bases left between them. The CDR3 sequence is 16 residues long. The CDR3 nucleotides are TGCGCCAGCAGTAACCAGGGGTCAGGCTCCTACAATGAGCAGTTCTTC. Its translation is CASSNQGSGSYNEQFF.

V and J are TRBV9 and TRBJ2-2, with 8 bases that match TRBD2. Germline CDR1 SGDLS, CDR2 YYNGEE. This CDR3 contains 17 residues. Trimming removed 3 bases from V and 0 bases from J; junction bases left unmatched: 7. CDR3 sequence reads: CASSGRGGDPNTGELFF. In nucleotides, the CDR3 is TGTGCCAGCAGCGGACGGGGGGGCGACCCGAACACCGGGGAGCTGTTTTTT.

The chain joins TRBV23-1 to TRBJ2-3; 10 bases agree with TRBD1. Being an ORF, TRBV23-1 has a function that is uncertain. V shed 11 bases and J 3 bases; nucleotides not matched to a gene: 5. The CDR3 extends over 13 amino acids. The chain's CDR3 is CARQGAETDTQYF. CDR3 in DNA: TGCGCCCGACAGGGGGCTGAAACAGATACGCAGTATTTT.

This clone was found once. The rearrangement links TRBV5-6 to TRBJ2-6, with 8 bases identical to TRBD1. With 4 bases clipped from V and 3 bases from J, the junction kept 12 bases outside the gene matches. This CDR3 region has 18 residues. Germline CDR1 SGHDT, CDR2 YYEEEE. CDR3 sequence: CASSPTLGQGGGANVLTF. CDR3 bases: TGTGCCAGCAGCCCTACGCTAGGACAGGGAGGTGGGGCCAACGTCCTGACTTTC.

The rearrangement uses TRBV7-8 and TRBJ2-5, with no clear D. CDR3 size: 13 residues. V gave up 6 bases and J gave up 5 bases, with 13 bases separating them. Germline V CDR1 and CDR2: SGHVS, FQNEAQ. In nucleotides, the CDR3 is TGTGCCAGCAGGGAAGGCACTACGGAGACCCAGTACTTC. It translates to CASREGTTETQYF.

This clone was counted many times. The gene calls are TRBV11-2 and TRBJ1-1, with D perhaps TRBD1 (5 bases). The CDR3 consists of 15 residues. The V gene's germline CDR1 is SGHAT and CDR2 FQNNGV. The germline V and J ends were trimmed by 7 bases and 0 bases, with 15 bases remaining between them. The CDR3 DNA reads TGTGCCAGCACCATAATCAGGGATTTGAACACTGAAGCTTTCTTT. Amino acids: CASTIIRDLNTEAFF.

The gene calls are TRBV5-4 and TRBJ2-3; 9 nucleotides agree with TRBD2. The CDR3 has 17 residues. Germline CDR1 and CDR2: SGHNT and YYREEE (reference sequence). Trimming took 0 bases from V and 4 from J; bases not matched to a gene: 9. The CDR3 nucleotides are TGTGCCAGCAGCTTGGATCGCGGGGGGGCCTCTGCAGATACGCAGTATTTT. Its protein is CASSLDRGGASADTQYF.

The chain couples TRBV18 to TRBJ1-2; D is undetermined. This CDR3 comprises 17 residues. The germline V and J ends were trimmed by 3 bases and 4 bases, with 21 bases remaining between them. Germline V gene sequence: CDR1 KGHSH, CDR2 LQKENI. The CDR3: CASSPASSLSLFYGYTF. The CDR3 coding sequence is TGTGCCAGCTCACCTGCCAGTAGCTTGTCCCTCTTCTATGGCTACACCTTC.

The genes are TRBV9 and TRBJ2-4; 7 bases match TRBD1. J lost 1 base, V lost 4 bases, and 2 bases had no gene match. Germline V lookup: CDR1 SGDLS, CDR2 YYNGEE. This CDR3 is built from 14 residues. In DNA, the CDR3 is TGTGCCAGCAGCACGGACAGGGCCAAAAACATTCAGTACTTC. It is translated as CASSTDRAKNIQYF.

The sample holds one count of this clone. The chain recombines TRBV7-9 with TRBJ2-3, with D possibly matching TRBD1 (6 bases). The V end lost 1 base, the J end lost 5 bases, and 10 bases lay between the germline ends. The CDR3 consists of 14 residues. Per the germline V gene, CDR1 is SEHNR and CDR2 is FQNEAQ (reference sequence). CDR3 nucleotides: TGTGCCAGCAGCTTAGTGGGGGCAAAAGATACGCAGTATTTT. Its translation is CASSLVGAKDTQYF.

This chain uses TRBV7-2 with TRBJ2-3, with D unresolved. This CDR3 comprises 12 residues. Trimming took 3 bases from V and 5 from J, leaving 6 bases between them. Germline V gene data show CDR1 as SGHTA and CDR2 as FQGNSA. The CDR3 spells CASSFVVDTQYF. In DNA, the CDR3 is TGTGCCAGCAGCTTTGTAGTAGATACGCAGTATTTT.

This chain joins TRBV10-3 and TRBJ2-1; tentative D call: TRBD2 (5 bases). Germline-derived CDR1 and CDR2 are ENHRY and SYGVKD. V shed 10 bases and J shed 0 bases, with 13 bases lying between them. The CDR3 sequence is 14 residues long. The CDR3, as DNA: TGTGCCACTGGGGTAGGGAGCTCCTACAATGAGCAGTTCTTC. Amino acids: CATGVGSSYNEQFF.

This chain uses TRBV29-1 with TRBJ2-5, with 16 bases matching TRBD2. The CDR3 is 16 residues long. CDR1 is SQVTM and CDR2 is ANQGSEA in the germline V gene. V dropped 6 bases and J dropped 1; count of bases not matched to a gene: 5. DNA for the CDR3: TGCAGCGTACCCGGGACTAGCGGGAGGGGCCAAGAGACCCAGTACTTC. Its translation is CSVPGTSGRGQETQYF. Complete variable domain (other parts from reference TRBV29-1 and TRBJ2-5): SAVISQKPSRDICQRGTSLTIQCQVDSQVTMMFWYRQQPGQSLTLIATANQGSEATYESGFVIDKFPISRPNLTFSTLTVSNMSPEDSSIYLCSVPGTSGRGQETQYFGPGTRLLVL.

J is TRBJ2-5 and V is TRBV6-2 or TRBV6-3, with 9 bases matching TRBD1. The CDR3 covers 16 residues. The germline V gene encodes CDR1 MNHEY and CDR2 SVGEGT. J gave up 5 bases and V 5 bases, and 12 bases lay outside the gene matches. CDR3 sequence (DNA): TGTGCCAGCAGTATCTCCGGGACAGGGAGAATGGAGACCCAGTACTTC. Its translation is CASSISGTGRMETQYF.

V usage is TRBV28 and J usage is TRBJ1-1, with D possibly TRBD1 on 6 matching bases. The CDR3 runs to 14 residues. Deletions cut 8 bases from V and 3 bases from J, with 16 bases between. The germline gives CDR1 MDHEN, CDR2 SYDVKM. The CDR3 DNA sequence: TGTGCCAGCGAATTGACAGGACCTTACACTGAAGCTTTCTTT. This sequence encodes CASELTGPYTEAFF.

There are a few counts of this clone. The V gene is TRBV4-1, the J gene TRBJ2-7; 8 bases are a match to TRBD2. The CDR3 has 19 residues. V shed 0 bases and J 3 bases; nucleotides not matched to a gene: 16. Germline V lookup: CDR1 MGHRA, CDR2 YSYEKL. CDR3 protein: CASSQERFPAGDGNYEQYF. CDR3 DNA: TGCGCCAGCAGCCAAGAAAGATTCCCAGCGGGAGATGGTAACTACGAGCAGTACTTC.

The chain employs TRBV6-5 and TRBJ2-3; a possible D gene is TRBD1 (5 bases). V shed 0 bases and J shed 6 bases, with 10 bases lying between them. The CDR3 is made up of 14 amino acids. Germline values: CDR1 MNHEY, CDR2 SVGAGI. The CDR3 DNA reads TGTGCCAGCAGTTACTCTTGGGGCCGGGATACGCAGTATTTT. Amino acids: CASSYSWGRDTQYF.